A single T cell receptor beta chain is shown here with its context. Its antigen remains unknown. The sample is drawn from a study of T cell responses to AZD1222 COVID-19 vaccine. Study-level points and caveats: White British donors predominated, females outnumbered males, and clonal diversity was possibly underestimated. Nearly half of unique spike-specific TCRs reportedly avoided B.1.351 and B.1.1.7 mutated regions. Seropositive status at baseline applied to only five to seven AZD1222 recipients.

TCRdb's copy holds only in-frame clones and misses some; the assay was immunoSEQ multiplex PCR. The sample includes tens of thousands of clones, more than 75% of them seen just once. The CDR3 covers 14 residues. Germline CDR1 is SGHRS and CDR2 is YFSETQ. Trimming cost V 6 bases and J 3 bases, with 15 bases left between them. The sample in question was peripheral blood, obtained on day 0 of AZD1222 vaccination. This TCR was recovered from an adult in good health. J is TRBJ1-1 and V is TRBV5-1, with TRBD1 as a possible D gene (6 bases). This CDR3 reads CASTGGGGDTEAFF. DNA of the CDR3: TGCGCCAGCACTGGCGGGGGCGGGGACACTGAAGCTTTCTTT.